The 25 T cell receptor beta chains presented below share a single source sample, sequenced in a study of cytomegalovirus exposure and HLA in healthy donors (dated by TCRdb to 2017 to 2019). Libraries were constructed by the immunoSEQ multiplex PCR assay. The multiplex PCR relied on a mix of 60 forward primers for TCR Vbeta segments and 13 reverse primers for TCR Jbeta segments. TCRdb holds this immuneACCESS table with in-frame rearrangements only. Some clones are missing; in checked studies, unresolved V genes explain under half, and the rest has no known cause. The sample contains over 60,000 clones, 75% of them found a single time. The top ten clonotypes cover around an eighth of the sample. Sequencing was carried out using PBMCs. Receptors were obtained from a man in his sixties or seventies in good health and CMV-seronegative.

In DNA, the CDR3 is TGTGCCAGCAGCCCGGGACTAGCGGGAGAACAAGATACGCAGTATTTT. Translation: CASSPGLAGEQDTQYF. The V call is TRBV5-4, the J call TRBJ2-3, with 14 bases identical to TRBD2. CDR3 length: 16 amino acids. Germline-derived CDR1 and CDR2 are SGHNT and YYREEE (reference sequence). Trimming cost V 4 bases and J 5 bases; bases outside gene matches: 6.

V is TRBV14 and J is TRBJ2-5; 7 nucleotides match TRBD2. The V gene's germline CDR1 is SGHDN and CDR2 FVKESK. The CDR3 runs 17 residues. The ends lost 1 base at V and 5 bases at J; junction bases unmatched: 13. Here the CDR3 DNA reads TGTGCCAGCAGCCAAGGAGTTGGTGCGGGAGTAGGGGAGACCCAGTACTTC. Translation gives CASSQGVGAGVGETQYF.

The genes are TRBV7-8 and TRBJ2-7; TRBD1 might be the D (6 bases). The CDR3 has 15 amino acids. Trimming took off 5 bases at V and 5 bases at J, with 19 bases between the two ends. The germline V gene has CDR1 SGHVS and CDR2 FQNEAQ. This CDR3 reads CASSRSRTEIDEQYF. For the CDR3, the DNA is TGTGCCAGCAGCCGATCGAGGACAGAGATTGACGAGCAGTACTTC.

This chain links TRBV27 with TRBJ1-3; no firm D call. V lost 3 bases and J lost 3, with 3 bases in between. The CDR3 covers 12 residues. CDR1 is MNHEY and CDR2 is SMNVEV in the germline V gene (reference sequence). CDR3 coding DNA: TGTGCCAGCAGTTTCCGTGGAAACACCATATATTTT. This encodes CASSFRGNTIYF.

The chain links TRBV7-6 to TRBJ2-7; TRBD1 is a possible D gene (6 bases). The germline V and J ends were trimmed by 5 bases and 5 bases, with 16 bases remaining between them. The CDR3 is 14 residues long. Germline CDR1 SGHVS, CDR2 FNYEAQ. This CDR3 is CASSPTGSYHEQYF. The CDR3 DNA reads as TGTGCCAGCAGCCCCACAGGGAGCTACCACGAGCAGTACTTC.

A single count supports this clone. This chain links TRBV5-1 with TRBJ2-5; tentatively, D is TRBD2 (7 bases). The CDR3 length is 15 residues. V was cut by 6 bases and J by 4 bases, with 19 bases left in between. CDR1 is SGHRS and CDR2 is YFSETQ in the germline V gene. The CDR3 spells CASIPGGLSSETQYF. As DNA, the CDR3 is TGCGCCAGCATCCCGGGGGGCCTATCTTCAGAGACCCAGTACTTC. Drawing the rest from reference TRBV5-1 and TRBJ2-5, the complete variable domain is KAGVTQTPRYLIKTRGQQVTLSCSPISGHRSVSWYQQTPGQGLQFLFEYFSETQRNKGNFPGRFSGRQFSNSRSEMNVSTLELGDSALYLCASIPGGLSSETQYFGPGTRLLVL.

The rearrangement joins TRBV5-1 to TRBJ2-3, with TRBD1 identical over 8 bases. CDR1 is SGHRS and CDR2 is YFSETQ in the germline V gene. The length of the CDR3 is 15 residues. J gave up 6 bases and V 0 bases, and 6 bases lay outside the gene matches. CDR3 protein: CASSLATGGIDTQYF. DNA of the CDR3: TGCGCCAGCAGCTTGGCCACAGGGGGGATCGATACGCAGTATTTT.

A few counts support this clone. This chain joins TRBV2 and TRBJ1-2; possible D gene TRBD1, 5 bases. The CDR3 consists of 14 residues. V lost 6 bases and J 4 bases, leaving 15 bases between the germline ends. Germline V gene data show CDR1 as SNHLY and CDR2 as FYNNEI. This chain's CDR3 is CASRPLPGFYGYTF. CDR3 nucleotide sequence: TGTGCCAGCAGGCCGTTGCCAGGGTTCTATGGCTACACCTTC.

V usage is TRBV27 and J usage is TRBJ2-1; 10 bases match TRBD2. The CDR3 sequence is 18 residues long. The junction had 12 bases not matched to a gene; V was cut back by 1 base and J by 6 bases. CDR1 is MNHEY and CDR2 is SMNVEV in the germline V gene (reference sequence). The CDR3 nucleotides read TGTGCCAGCAGTTTATTAATGGCTAGCGGGAGAGCGGGCAATGAGCAGTTCTTC. Its translation: CASSLLMASGRAGNEQFF.

Here the CDR3 reads CALGTAEKLFF. The CDR3 DNA reads as TGTGCCCTAGGGACAGCCGAAAAACTGTTTTTT. The chain has TRBV30 and TRBJ1-4; TRBD1 aligns across 7 bases. The V and J ends lost 8 bases and 8 bases, in that order; junction bases with no gene match: 5. Germline V gene lookup returns CDR1 GTSNPN and CDR2 SVGIG (reference sequence). This CDR3 has 11 residues. Looking up the rest from reference TRBV30 and TRBJ1-4 gives the full variable domain: SQTIHQWPATLVQPVGSPLSLECTVEGTSNPNLYWYRQAAGRGLQLLFYSVGIGQISSEVPQNLSASRPQDRQFILSSKKLLLSDSGFYLCALGTAEKLFFGSGTQLSVL.

Comments on this clone: An end of the junction does not agree with germline; a read error may underlie this. V is TRBV7-9 and J is TRBJ2-7, with D possibly TRBD1 on 5 matching bases. Germline lookup yields CDR1 SEHNR and CDR2 FQNEAQ (reference sequence). There are 12 residues in the CDR3. Here the CDR3 reads CSSSFLGDEQYF. CDR3 DNA sequence: TGTTCCAGCAGCTTCCTAGGGGACGAGCAGTACTTC.

V is TRBV6-5 and J is TRBJ2-7, with D maybe TRBD1 (5 bases). Trimming cost V 0 bases and J 1 base, with 10 bases left between them. Germline values: CDR1 MNHEY, CDR2 SVGAGI. The CDR3 runs to 15 residues. The CDR3 region has the DNA TGTGCCAGCAGTTACTCACCAGGGCGGTCCTACGAGCAGTACTTC. It specifies CASSYSPGRSYEQYF.

The genes are TRBV19 and TRBJ1-1; TRBD1 aligns across 7 bases. Unmatched junction bases numbered 3, after V lost 4 bases and J lost 1 base. The CDR3 is made up of 14 amino acids. Germline loops: CDR1 LNHDA, CDR2 SQIVND (reference sequence). In nucleotides, the CDR3 is TGTGCCAGTAGTACGGGACAGCAGAACACTGAAGCTTTCTTT. This encodes CASSTGQQNTEAFF.

This chain uses TRBV2 with TRBJ1-6; no reliable D call. V was trimmed by 6 bases and J by 7 bases, leaving 13 bases between them. The length of the CDR3 is 14 residues. The germline V gene has CDR1 SNHLY and CDR2 FYNNEI. For the CDR3, the DNA is TGTGCCAGCAGGGCCACGAGGGCCAATTCACCCCTCCACTTT. It is translated as CASRATRANSPLHF.

This clone was seen once. The V call is TRBV27, the J call TRBJ1-2; 7 nucleotides line up with TRBD1. This CDR3 contains 15 residues. Germline trimming cut 6 bases from V and 3 bases from J; bases unmatched to any gene: 10. The germline CDR1 and CDR2 sequences are MNHEY and SMNVEV (reference sequence). As DNA, the CDR3 is TGTGCCAGCAGGCCAAGCGGACAGGCGGACTATGGCTACACCTTC. Residues: CASRPSGQADYGYTF.

The CDR3 loop is CASRPGTPNYGYTF. The CDR3, as DNA: TGTGCCAGCAGGCCAGGGACTCCTAACTATGGCTACACCTTC. This chain joins TRBV7-2 and TRBJ1-2, with D tentatively TRBD1 (5 bases). The CDR3 runs to 14 residues. CDR1 SGHTA and CDR2 FQGNSA come from the germline V gene. The V gene lost 6 bases and the J gene lost 0 bases, with 11 bases spanning the gap.

This chain links TRBV5-1 with TRBJ1-1; 7 bases agree with TRBD1. Germline values: CDR1 SGHRS, CDR2 YFSETQ. The J segment lost 0 bases and the V segment lost 1 base, leaving 9 bases of the junction unmatched. The CDR3 has 17 amino acids. In DNA, the CDR3 is TGCGCCAGCAGCTTGCAGCTGGCAGGGGGGATGAACACTGAAGCTTTCTTT. Its protein is CASSLQLAGGMNTEAFF.

J is TRBJ1-4 and V is TRBV10-2, with D maybe TRBD1 (5 bases). The CDR3 is 14 amino acids. In germline, CDR1 is WSHSY, CDR2 SAAADI. Trimming removed 7 bases from V and 0 bases from J, with 9 bases in between. CDR3: CASMSGATNEKLFF. CDR3 in DNA: TGCGCCAGCATGTCGGGGGCAACTAATGAAAAACTGTTTTTT.

This chain uses TRBV30 with TRBJ2-2, with D hard to call. CDR1 and CDR2 (germline): GTSNPN, SVGIG (reference sequence). The CDR3 has 11 amino acids. Trimming removed 0 bases at V and 8 bases at J, with 4 bases between. CDR3 loop: CAWSVRGELFF. In nucleotides, the CDR3 is TGTGCCTGGAGTGTACGGGGGGAGCTGTTTTTT.

The chain recombines TRBV7-9 with TRBJ2-1; 7 bases agree with TRBD2. V dropped 3 bases and J dropped 5; count of bases not matched to a gene: 10. CDR1 is SEHNR and CDR2 is FQNEAQ in the germline V gene (reference sequence). The CDR3 has 16 residues. CDR3 nucleotide sequence: TGTGCCAGCAGCTTGGGTGGGACTAATGGCCACAATGAGCAGTTCTTC. Translation: CASSLGGTNGHNEQFF.

V usage is TRBV19 and J usage is TRBJ1-5, with 8 bases identical to TRBD1. This CDR3 region has 14 residues. Germline trimming cut 4 bases from V and 4 bases from J; bases unmatched to any gene: 3. Germline values: CDR1 LNHDA, CDR2 SQIVND (reference sequence). CDR3 sequence: CASSKQGVNQPQHF. The CDR3 nucleotides read TGTGCCAGTAGTAAACAGGGGGTAAATCAGCCCCAGCATTTT.

V and J are TRBV5-4 and TRBJ1-6; no firm D call. Germline CDR1 is SGHNT and CDR2 is YYREEE (reference sequence). Trimming shortened V by 0 bases and J by 10 bases, and 11 bases separated the two germline ends. The CDR3 runs to 14 residues. CDR3 residues: CASSLGHGGSPLHF. CDR3 bases: TGTGCCAGCAGCTTGGGACACGGAGGCTCACCCCTCCACTTT.

J is TRBJ2-6 and V is TRBV5-1, with TRBD1 matching over 7 bases. This CDR3 is built from 16 residues. With V trimmed by 2 bases and J by 4 bases, 6 bases remained unmatched. CDR1 is SGHRS, CDR2 YFSETQ, per germline. DNA for the CDR3: TGCGCCAGCAGCTTCATAGGGGGCTCAGGGGCCAACGTCCTGACTTTC. It codes for CASSFIGGSGANVLTF. The whole variable domain, filled in from reference TRBV5-1 and TRBJ2-6, reads KAGVTQTPRYLIKTRGQQVTLSCSPISGHRSVSWYQQTPGQGLQFLFEYFSETQRNKGNFPGRFSGRQFSNSRSEMNVSTLELGDSALYLCASSFIGGSGANVLTFGAGSRLTVL.

The chain uses TRBV19 and TRBJ2-5, with D possibly matching TRBD1 (6 bases). This CDR3 spans 16 amino acids. The V and J ends lost 2 bases and 5 bases respectively, with 18 bases between them. CDR1 is LNHDA and CDR2 is SQIVND in the germline V gene (reference sequence). CDR3 sequence reads: CASSIQPSQGSETQYF. The CDR3, as DNA: TGTGCCAGTAGTATACAGCCATCACAGGGATCGGAGACCCAGTACTTC. The full variable domain, with the rest looked up from reference TRBV19 and TRBJ2-5, is DGGITQSPKYLFRKEGQNVTLSCEQNLNHDAMYWYRQDPGQGLRLIYYSQIVNDFQKGDIAEGYSVSREKKESFPLTVTSAQKNPTAFYLCASSIQPSQGSETQYFGPGTRLLVL.

The gene calls are TRBV6-5 and TRBJ1-3, with 7 bases that match TRBD1. Looked up from germline, CDR1 is MNHEY and CDR2 is SVGAGI. The V gene end was trimmed by 4 bases and the J gene end by 4 bases; junction bases not matched to a gene: 4. This CDR3 contains 14 residues. CDR3 in DNA: TGTGCCAGCAGTTTACAGGGGCGAGGAAACACCATATATTTT. The encoded protein is CASSLQGRGNTIYF.